This is a list of T cell receptor beta chains from one sample in a study of T cell repertoires in cytomegalovirus infection. Via MiXCR, TCRdb re-called the reads, giving one row per CDR3 protein. This sample yields just under 550,000 distinct CDR3 sequences, of which more than 20% are seen a single time; approximately 13% belongs to the top ten. The sequenced material came from PBMCs. These receptors originate from a human donor in good health (CMV status not recorded). Some clones in this sample may be carry-over from other donors' samples. CDR3s include the opening cysteine and the closing phenylalanine or tryptophan. A D gene is named only where the DNA matches it firmly. Clone size is given for some rows only: seen once, a few or many times, or a class if the clone is expanded.

D gene | J gene | clone size | CDR3 length | V gene | CDR3 protein | CDR3 DNA
- | TRBJ2-7 | - | 15 | TRBV4-1 | CASSQDTGSRNEQYF | TGCGCCAGCAGCCAAGATACCGGGAGTAGGAACGAGCAGTACTTC
- | TRBJ2-7 | - | 14 | TRBV20-1 | CSARPSDSSYEQYF | TGCAGTGCTCGCCCCTCGGACAGTTCCTACGAGCAGTACTTC
TRBD2 | TRBJ2-3 | few | 18 | TRBV7-6 | CASSSPPRSGRSTDTQYF | TGTGCCAGCAGCTCCCCCCCTAGAAGCGGGAGGAGCACAGATACGCAGTATTTT
- | TRBJ2-7 | few | 15 | TRBV6-2/TRBV6-3 | CASSRPGVDSYEQYF | TGTGCCAGCAGCAGACCGGGAGTCGATTCCTACGAGCAGTACTTC
- | TRBJ1-5 | - | 12 | TRBV29-1 | CSVEVDNQPQHF | TGCAGCGTTGAGGTAGATAATCAGCCCCAGCATTTT
- | TRBJ1-5 | many | 15 | TRBV7-2 | CASSLYQGSNQPQHF | TGTGCCAGCAGCTTATACCAGGGGTCCAATCAGCCCCAGCATTTT
- | TRBJ2-3 | - | 13 | TRBV24-1 | CATSDPAGYTQYF | TGTGCCACCAGTGATCCCGCCGGGTATACGCAGTATTTT
- | TRBJ2-7 | many | 14 | TRBV28 | CASSFVGGSYEQYF | TGTGCCAGCAGTTTCGTCGGCGGCTCCTACGAGCAGTACTTC
- | TRBJ2-1 | few | 15 | TRBV5-1 | CASYFSSASYNEQFF | TGCGCCAGCTACTTCTCTAGCGCCTCCTACAATGAGCAGTTCTTC
TRBD2 | TRBJ2-1 | - | 16 | TRBV10-2 | CASSTRLAGVPNEQFF | TGCGCCAGCAGCACGAGACTAGCGGGAGTACCCAATGAGCAGTTCTTC
TRBD2 | TRBJ2-3 | - | 13 | TRBV12-3/TRBV12-4 | CASSLDGLATQYF | TGTGCCAGCAGTTTAGACGGACTAGCCACGCAGTATTTT
TRBD2 | TRBJ2-3 | many | 14 | TRBV6-1 | CASKGLAGTDTQYF | TGTGCCAGCAAAGGACTAGCGGGCACAGATACGCAGTATTTT
TRBD2 | TRBJ2-1 | - | 14 | TRBV7-7 | CASSLALLGGEQFF | TGTGCTAGCAGCTTAGCGCTGTTGGGAGGGGAGCAGTTCTTC
- | TRBJ2-5 | few | 14 | TRBV20-1 | CSARDRSAQETQYF | TGCAGTGCTAGAGATCGCAGCGCGCAAGAGACCCAGTACTTC
- | TRBJ1-5 | many | 13 | TRBV7-2 | CASSVEVDQPQHF | TGTGCCAGCAGCGTAGAAGTGGATCAGCCCCAGCATTTT
TRBD1 | TRBJ1-6 | - | 16 | TRBV6-6 | CASSSVEQGRRSPLHF | TGTGCCAGCAGTTCGGTAGAACAGGGGCGCAGGTCACCCCTCCACTTT
- | TRBJ2-1 | - | 14 | TRBV6-6 | CASSSSGVGNEQFF | TGTGCCAGCAGCTCCTCCGGGGTAGGCAATGAGCAGTTCTTC
- | TRBJ1-1 | few | 16 | TRBV2 | CASSLTEGRLNTEAFF | TGTGCCAGCAGTCTAACGGAGGGTCGGCTGAACACTGAAGCTTTCTTT
TRBD2 | TRBJ2-3 | few | 17 | TRBV2 | CASSGLAGGQGTDTQYF | TGTGCCAGCAGCGGACTAGCGGGAGGGCAGGGCACAGATACGCAGTATTTT
- | TRBJ2-5 | - | 16 | TRBV11-2 | CASSYSPAAEQETQYF | TGTGCCAGCAGCTACTCCCCAGCAGCGGAGCAAGAGACCCAGTACTTC
- | TRBJ1-3 | - | 12 | TRBV29-1 | CSARVTGNTIYF | TGCAGCGCCAGAGTGACTGGAAACACCATATATTTT
TRBD1 | TRBJ2-3 | - | 14 | TRBV7-9 | CASRSDRGPDTQYF | TGTGCCAGCAGGTCCGACAGGGGGCCGGATACGCAGTATTTT
TRBD1 | TRBJ2-5 | - | 15 | TRBV20-1 | CSARDLETGVETQYF | TGCAGTGCTAGAGATCTGGAGACAGGGGTTGAGACCCAGTACTTC
- | TRBJ2-1 | - | 15 | TRBV4-3 | CASSPGGGINNEQFF | TGCGCCAGCAGCCCCGGGGGCGGTATCAACAATGAGCAGTTCTTC
- | TRBJ2-4 | few | 9 | TRBV28 | CASGDIQYF | TGTGCCAGCGGGGACATTCAGTACTTC
- | TRBJ2-7 | many | 15 | TRBV6-1 | CASSGFRVVDYEQYF | TGTGCCAGCAGTGGATTCAGGGTCGTTGACTACGAGCAGTACTTC
- | TRBJ2-1 | many | 13 | TRBV7-2 | CASSSDRYNEQFF | TGTGCCAGCAGCTCGGATCGCTACAATGAGCAGTTCTTC
- | TRBJ1-1 | few | 13 | TRBV7-2 | CASSWGGATEAFF | TGTGCCAGCAGCTGGGGGGGTGCCACTGAAGCTTTCTTT
- | TRBJ2-5 | many | 13 | TRBV7-2 | CASSLALAETQYF | TGTGCCAGCAGCTTAGCGTTGGCGGAGACCCAGTACTTC
TRBD1 | TRBJ1-6 | few | 14 | TRBV27 | CASSSTGSDSPLHF | TGTGCCAGCTCTTCGACAGGGTCTGATTCACCCCTCCACTTT
- | TRBJ2-1 | many | 15 | TRBV7-2 | CASSFIAAAYNEQFF | TGTGCCAGCAGCTTTATAGCGGCTGCCTACAATGAGCAGTTCTTC
TRBD2 | TRBJ2-1 | few | 16 | TRBV20-1 | CSANRVAGASYNEQFF | TGCAGTGCTAATCGGGTAGCGGGGGCCTCTTACAATGAGCAGTTCTTC
- | TRBJ1-4 | few | 14 | TRBV28 | CASRPAGGNEKLFF | TGTGCCAGCAGGCCAGCCGGAGGTAATGAAAAACTGTTTTTT
- | TRBJ2-3 | - | 14 | TRBV12-3/TRBV12-4 | CASSLGNFADTQYF | TGTGCCAGCAGTCTAGGGAATTTCGCAGATACGCAGTATTTT
TRBD2 | TRBJ2-1 | - | 15 | TRBV7-6 | CASRGTSGSGNEQFF | TGTGCCAGCAGGGGGACTAGCGGGAGTGGCAATGAGCAGTTCTTC